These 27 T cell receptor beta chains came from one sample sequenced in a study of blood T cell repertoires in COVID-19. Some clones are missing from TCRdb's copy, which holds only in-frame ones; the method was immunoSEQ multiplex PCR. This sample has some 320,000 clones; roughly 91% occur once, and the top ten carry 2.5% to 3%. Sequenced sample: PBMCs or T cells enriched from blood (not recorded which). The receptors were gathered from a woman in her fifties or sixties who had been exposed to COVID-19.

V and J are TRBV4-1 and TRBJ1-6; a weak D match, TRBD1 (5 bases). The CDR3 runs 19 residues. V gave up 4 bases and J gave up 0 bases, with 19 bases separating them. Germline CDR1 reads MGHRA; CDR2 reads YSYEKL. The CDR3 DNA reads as TGCGCCAGCAGCCTTGGCACGGGGGTAGGGAGCTCCTATAATTCACCCCTCCACTTT. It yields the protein CASSLGTGVGSSYNSPLHF.

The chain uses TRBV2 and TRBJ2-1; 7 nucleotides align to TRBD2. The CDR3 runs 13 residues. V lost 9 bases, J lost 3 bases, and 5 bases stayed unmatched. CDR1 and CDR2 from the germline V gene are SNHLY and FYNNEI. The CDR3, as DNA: TGTGCCAGAAGCGGGACCAGCTACAATGAGCAGTTCTTC. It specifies CARSGTSYNEQFF.

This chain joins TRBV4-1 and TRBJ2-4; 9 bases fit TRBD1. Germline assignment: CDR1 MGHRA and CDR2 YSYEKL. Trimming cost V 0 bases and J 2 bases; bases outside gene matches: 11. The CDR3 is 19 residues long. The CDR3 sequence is CASSQDSTGTGNTKNIQYF. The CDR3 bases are TGCGCCAGCAGCCAAGATTCTACCGGGACAGGGAATACCAAAAACATTCAGTACTTC.

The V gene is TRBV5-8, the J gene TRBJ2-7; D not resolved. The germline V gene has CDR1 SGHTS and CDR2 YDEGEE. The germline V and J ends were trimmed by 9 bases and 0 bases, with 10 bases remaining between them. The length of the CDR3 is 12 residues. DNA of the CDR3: TGTGCCACCCCGTGGAGCTCCTACGAGCAGTACTTC. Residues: CATPWSSYEQYF.

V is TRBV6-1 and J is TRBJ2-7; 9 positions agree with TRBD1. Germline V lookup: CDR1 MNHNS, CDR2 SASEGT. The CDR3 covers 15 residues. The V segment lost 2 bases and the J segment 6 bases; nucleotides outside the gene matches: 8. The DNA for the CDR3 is TGTGCCAGCAGTGAACACCGGGACAGGGTGGGCGAGCAGTACTTC. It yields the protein CASSEHRDRVGEQYF.

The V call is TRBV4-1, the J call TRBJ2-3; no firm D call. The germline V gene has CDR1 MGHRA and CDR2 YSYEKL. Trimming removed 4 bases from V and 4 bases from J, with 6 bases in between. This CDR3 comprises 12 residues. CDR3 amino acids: CASSPIADTQYF. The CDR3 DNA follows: TGCGCCAGCAGCCCTATCGCAGATACGCAGTATTTT.

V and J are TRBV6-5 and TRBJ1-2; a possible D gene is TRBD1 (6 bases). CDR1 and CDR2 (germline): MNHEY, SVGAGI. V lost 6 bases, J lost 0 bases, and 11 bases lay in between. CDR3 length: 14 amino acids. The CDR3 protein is CASSRTETNYGYTF. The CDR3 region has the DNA TGTGCCAGCAGCCGGACAGAAACTAACTATGGCTACACCTTC.

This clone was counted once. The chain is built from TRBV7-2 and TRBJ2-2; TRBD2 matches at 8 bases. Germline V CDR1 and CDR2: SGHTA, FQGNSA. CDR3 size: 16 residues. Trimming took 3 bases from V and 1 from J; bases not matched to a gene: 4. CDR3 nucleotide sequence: TGTGCCAGCAGCTTCACCGGGACTAGGAACACCGGGGAGCTGTTTTTT. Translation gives CASSFTGTRNTGELFF.

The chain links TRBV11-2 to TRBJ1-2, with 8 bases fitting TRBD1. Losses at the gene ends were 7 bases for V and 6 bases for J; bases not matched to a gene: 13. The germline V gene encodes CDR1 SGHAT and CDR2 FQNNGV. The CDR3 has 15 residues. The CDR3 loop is CASNRPGGVRNGYTF. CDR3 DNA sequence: TGTGCCAGCAATCGCCCAGGGGGCGTTAGGAATGGCTACACCTTC.

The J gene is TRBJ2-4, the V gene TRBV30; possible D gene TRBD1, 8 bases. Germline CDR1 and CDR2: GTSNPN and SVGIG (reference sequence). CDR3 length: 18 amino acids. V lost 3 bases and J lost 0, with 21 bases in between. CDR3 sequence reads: CAWSTATQGGLAKNIQYF. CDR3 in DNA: TGTGCCTGGAGCACGGCGACACAGGGGGGGCTAGCCAAAAACATTCAGTACTTC.

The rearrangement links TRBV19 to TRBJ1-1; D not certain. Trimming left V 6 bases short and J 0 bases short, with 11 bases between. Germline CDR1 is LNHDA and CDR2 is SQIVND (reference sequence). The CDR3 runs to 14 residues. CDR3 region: CASRRDTLNTEAFF. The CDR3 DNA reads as TGTGCCAGTAGACGAGACACGTTGAACACTGAAGCTTTCTTT.

CDR3 DNA: TGTGCCAGCAGTGAATCAGAGACAGGGGTTTGGTCTGGAAACACCATATATTTT. The encoded protein is CASSESETGVWSGNTIYF. The chain employs TRBV6-1 and TRBJ1-3; 8 bases are a match to TRBD1. The CDR3 is 18 residues long. Germline CDR1 reads MNHNS; CDR2 reads SASEGT. V was pared by 2 bases and J by 1 base, with 10 bases of the junction left unmatched.

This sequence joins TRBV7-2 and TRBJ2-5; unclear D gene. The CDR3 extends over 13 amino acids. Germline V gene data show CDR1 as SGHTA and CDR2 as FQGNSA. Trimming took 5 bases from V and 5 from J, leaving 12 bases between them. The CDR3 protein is CASSAAPRETQYF. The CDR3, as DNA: TGTGCCAGCAGCGCAGCTCCCAGGGAGACCCAGTACTTC.

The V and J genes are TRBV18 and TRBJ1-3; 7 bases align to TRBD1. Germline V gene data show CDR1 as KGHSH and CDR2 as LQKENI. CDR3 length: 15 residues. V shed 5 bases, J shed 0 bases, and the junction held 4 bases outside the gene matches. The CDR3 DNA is TGTGCCAGCTCAACAGGACAGGACTCTGGAAACACCATATATTTT. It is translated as CASSTGQDSGNTIYF.

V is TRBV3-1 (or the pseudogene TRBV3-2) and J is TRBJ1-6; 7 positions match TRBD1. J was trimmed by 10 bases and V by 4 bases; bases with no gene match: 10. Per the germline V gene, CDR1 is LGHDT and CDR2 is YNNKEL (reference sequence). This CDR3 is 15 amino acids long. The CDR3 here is CASSRSTGYRSPLHF. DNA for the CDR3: TGTGCCAGCAGCCGTTCGACAGGGTACAGATCACCCCTCCACTTT.

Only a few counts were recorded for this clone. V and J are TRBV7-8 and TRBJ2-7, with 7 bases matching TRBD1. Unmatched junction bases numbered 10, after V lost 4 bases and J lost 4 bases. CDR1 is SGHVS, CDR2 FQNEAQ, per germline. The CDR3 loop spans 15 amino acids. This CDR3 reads CASSSQGQGVYEQYF. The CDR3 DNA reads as TGTGCCAGCAGCTCCCAGGGGCAGGGGGTTTACGAGCAGTACTTC.

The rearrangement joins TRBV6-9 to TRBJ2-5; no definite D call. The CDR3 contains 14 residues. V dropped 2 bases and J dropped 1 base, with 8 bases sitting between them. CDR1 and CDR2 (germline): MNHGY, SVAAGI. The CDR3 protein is CASSYRGVQETQYF. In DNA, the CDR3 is TGTGCCAGCAGTTATCGCGGTGTCCAAGAGACCCAGTACTTC.

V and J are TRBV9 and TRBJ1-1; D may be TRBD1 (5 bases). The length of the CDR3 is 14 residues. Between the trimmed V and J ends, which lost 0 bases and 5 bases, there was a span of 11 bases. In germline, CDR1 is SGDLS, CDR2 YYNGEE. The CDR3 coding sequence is TGTGCCAGCAGCGTAGACGCAGGGATGACTGAAGCTTTCTTT. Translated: CASSVDAGMTEAFF. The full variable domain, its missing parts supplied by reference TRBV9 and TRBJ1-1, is DSGVTQTPKHLITATGQRVTLRCSPRSGDLSVYWYQQSLDQGLQFLIQYYNGEERAKGNILERFSAQQFPDLHSELNLSSLELGDSALYFCASSVDAGMTEAFFGQGTRLTVV.

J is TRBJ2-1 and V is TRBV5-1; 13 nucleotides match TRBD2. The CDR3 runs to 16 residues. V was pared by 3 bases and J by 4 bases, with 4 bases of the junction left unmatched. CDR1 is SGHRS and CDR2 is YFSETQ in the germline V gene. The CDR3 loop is CASSSTSGGTYNEQFF. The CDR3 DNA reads TGCGCCAGCAGCTCGACTAGCGGGGGGACATACAATGAGCAGTTCTTC.

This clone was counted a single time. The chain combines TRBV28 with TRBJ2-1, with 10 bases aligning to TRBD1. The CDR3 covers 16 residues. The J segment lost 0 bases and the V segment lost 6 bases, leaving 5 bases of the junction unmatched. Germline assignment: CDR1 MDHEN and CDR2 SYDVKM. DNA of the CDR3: TGTGCCAGCAGGACAGGGGGCTTAAGCTCCTACAATGAGCAGTTCTTC. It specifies CASRTGGLSSYNEQFF.

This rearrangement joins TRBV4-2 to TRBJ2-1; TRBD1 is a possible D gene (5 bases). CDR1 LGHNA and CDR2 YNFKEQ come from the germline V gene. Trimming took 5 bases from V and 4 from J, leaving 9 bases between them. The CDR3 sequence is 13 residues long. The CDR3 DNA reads TGTGCCAGCAGCTTACAGGTTTACAATGAGCAGTTCTTC. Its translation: CASSLQVYNEQFF.

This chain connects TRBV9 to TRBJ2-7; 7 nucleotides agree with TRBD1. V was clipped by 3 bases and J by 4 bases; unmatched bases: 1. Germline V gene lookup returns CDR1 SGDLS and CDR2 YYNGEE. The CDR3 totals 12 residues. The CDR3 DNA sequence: TGTGCCAGCAGCGAGACAGGGTACGAGCAGTACTTC. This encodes CASSETGYEQYF.

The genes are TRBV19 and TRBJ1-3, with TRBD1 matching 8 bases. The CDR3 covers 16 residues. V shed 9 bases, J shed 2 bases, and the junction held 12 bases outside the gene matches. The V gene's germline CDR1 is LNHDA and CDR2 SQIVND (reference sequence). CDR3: CASGQGFFAAGNTIYF. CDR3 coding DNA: TGTGCCAGCGGACAGGGCTTTTTTGCTGCTGGAAACACCATATATTTT.

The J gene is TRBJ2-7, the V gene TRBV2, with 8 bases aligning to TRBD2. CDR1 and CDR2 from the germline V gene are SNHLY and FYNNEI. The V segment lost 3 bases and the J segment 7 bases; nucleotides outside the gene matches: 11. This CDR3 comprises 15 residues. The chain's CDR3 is CASSESGLALSEQYF. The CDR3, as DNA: TGTGCCAGCAGTGAGTCAGGACTAGCCCTATCGGAGCAGTACTTC. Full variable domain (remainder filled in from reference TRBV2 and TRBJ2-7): EPEVTQTPSHQVTQMGQEVILRCVPISNHLYFYWYRQILGQKVEFLVSFYNNEISEKSEIFDDQFSVERPDGSNFTLKIRSTKLEDSAMYFCASSESGLALSEQYFGPGTRLTVT.

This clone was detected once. CDR3 bases: TGTGCCAGCAGCCCGACAGGGGGCGGTTACGAGCAGTACTTC. As protein: CASSPTGGGYEQYF. The chain recombines TRBV7-2 with TRBJ2-7, with 10 positions matching TRBD1. The CDR3 runs to 14 residues. The V gene's germline CDR1 is SGHTA and CDR2 FQGNSA. V trimming: 5 bases; J trimming: 4 bases; junction bases outside the gene matches: 5.

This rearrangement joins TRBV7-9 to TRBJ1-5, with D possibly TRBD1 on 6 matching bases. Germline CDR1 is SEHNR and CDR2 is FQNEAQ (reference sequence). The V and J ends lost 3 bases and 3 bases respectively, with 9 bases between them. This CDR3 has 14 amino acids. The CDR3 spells CASSFEGDNQPQHF. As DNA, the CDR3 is TGTGCCAGCAGCTTTGAGGGGGACAATCAGCCCCAGCATTTT.

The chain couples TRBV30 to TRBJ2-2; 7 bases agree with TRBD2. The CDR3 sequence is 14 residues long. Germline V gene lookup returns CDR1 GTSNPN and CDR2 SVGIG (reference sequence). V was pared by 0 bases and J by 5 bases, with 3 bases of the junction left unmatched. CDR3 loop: CAWSVSGGTGELFF. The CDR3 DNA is TGTGCCTGGAGTGTATCGGGGGGAACCGGGGAGCTGTTTTTT. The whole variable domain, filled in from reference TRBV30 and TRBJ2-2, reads SQTIHQWPATLVQPVGSPLSLECTVEGTSNPNLYWYRQAAGRGLQLLFYSVGIGQISSEVPQNLSASRPQDRQFILSSKKLLLSDSGFYLCAWSVSGGTGELFFGEGSRLTVL.